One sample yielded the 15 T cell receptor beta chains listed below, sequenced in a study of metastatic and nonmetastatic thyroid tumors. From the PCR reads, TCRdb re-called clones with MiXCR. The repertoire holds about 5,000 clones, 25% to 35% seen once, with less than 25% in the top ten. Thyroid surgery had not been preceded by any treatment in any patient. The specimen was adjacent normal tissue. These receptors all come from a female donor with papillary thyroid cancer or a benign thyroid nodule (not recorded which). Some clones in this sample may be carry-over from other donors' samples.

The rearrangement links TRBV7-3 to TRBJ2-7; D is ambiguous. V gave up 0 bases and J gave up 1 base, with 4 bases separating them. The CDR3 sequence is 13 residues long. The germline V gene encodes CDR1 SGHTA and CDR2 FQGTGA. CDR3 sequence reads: CASSLTPSYEQYF. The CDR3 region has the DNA TGTGCCAGCAGCTTAACGCCGTCCTACGAGCAGTACTTC. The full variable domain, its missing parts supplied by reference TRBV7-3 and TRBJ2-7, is GAGVSQTPSNKVTEKGKYVELRCDPISGHTALYWYRQSLGQGPEFLIYFQGTGAADDSGLPNDRFFAVRPEGSVSTLKIQRTERGDSAVYLCASSLTPSYEQYFGPGTRLTVT.

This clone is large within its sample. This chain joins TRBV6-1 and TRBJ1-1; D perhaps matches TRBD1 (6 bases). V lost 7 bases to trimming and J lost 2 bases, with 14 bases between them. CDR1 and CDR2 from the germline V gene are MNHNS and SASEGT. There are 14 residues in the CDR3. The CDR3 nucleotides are TGTGCCAGCATCCCCACAGGGCTAAACACTGAAGCTTTCTTT. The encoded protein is CASIPTGLNTEAFF.

CDR3 residues: CASSPEDREYNEQFF. DNA for the CDR3: TGTGCCAGCAGCCCGGAGGACAGGGAGTACAATGAGCAGTTCTTC. This chain uses TRBV11-2 with TRBJ2-1; 8 bases are a match to TRBD1. Trimming at V came to 5 bases and at J to 4 bases, leaving 7 bases not matched to a gene. The CDR3 is 15 amino acids. The germline V gene encodes CDR1 SGHAT and CDR2 FQNNGV.

The CDR3 reads CASSIYPGYQPQHF. Here the CDR3 DNA reads TGTGCCAGTAGTATATATCCGGGATATCAGCCCCAGCATTTT. The chain couples TRBV19 to TRBJ1-5; no definite D call. This CDR3 is built from 14 residues. V was clipped by 2 bases and J by 5 bases, with 10 bases between them. Germline CDR1 reads LNHDA; CDR2 reads SQIVND (reference sequence).

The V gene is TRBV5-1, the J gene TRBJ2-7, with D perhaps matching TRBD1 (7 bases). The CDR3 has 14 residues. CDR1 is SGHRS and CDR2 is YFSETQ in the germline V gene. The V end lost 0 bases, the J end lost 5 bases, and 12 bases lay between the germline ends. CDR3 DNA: TGCGCCAGCAGCTTGGTGAGCAGGGGGGACGAGCAGTACTTC. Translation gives CASSLVSRGDEQYF. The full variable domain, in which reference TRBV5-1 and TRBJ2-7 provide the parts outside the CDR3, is KAGVTQTPRYLIKTRGQQVTLSCSPISGHRSVSWYQQTPGQGLQFLFEYFSETQRNKGNFPGRFSGRQFSNSRSEMNVSTLELGDSALYLCASSLVSRGDEQYFGPGTRLTVT.

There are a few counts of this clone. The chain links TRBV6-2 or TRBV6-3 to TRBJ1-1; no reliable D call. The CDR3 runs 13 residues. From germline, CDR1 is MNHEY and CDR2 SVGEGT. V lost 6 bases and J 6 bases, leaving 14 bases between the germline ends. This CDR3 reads CASRGRVYPEAFF. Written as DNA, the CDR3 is TGTGCCAGCAGAGGACGGGTTTATCCTGAAGCTTTCTTT.

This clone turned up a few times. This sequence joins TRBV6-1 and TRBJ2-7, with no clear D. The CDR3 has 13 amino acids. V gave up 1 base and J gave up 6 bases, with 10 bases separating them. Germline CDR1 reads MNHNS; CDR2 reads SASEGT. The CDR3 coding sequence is TGTGCCAGCAGTGAAGGAGGCGGCGGCGAGCAGTACTTC. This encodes CASSEGGGGEQYF.

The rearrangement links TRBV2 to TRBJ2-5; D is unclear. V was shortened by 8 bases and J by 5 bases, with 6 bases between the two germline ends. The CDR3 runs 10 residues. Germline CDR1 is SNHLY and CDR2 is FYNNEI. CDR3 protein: CASAEETQYF. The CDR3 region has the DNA TGTGCCAGCGCCGAGGAGACCCAGTACTTC. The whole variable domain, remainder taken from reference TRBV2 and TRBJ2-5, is EPEVTQTPSHQVTQMGQEVILRCVPISNHLYFYWYRQILGQKVEFLVSFYNNEISEKSEIFDDQFSVERPDGSNFTLKIRSTKLEDSAMYFCASAEETQYFGPGTRLLVL.

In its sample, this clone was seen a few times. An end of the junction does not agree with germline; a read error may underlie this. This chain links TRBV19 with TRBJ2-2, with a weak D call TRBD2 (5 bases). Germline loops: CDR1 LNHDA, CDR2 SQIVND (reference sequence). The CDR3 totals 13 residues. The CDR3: CASDGWYTGEPFF. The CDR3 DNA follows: TGTGCCAGTGACGGGTGGTACACCGGGGAGCCGTTTTTT.

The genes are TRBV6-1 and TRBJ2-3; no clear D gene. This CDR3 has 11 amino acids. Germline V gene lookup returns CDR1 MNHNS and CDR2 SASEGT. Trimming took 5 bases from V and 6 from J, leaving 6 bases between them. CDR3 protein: CASSIWDTQYF. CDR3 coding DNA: TGTGCCAGCAGTATCTGGGATACGCAGTATTTT.

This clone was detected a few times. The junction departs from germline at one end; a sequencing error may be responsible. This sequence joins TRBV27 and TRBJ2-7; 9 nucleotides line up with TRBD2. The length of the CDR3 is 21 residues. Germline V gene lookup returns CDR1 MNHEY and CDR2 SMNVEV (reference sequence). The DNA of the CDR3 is TGTGCCAGCAGTTCATCAGGGGGAAAGACTAGCGGCTATGACCAAATTTACGGGCAGTACTTC. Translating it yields CASSSSGGKTSGYDQIYGQYF.

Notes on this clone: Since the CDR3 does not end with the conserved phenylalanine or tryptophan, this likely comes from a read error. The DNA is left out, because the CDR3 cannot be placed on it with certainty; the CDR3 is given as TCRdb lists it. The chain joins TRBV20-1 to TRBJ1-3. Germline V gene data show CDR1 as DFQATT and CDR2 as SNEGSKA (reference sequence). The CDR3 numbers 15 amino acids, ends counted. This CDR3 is CSARDQDGLGNTIFY.

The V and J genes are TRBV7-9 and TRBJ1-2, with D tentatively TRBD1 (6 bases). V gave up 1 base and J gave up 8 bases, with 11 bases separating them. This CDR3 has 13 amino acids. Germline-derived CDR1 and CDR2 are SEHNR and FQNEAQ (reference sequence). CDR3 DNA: TGTGCCAGCAGCTTAGAGGGGGGGAGCGGCTACACCTTC. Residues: CASSLEGGSGYTF.

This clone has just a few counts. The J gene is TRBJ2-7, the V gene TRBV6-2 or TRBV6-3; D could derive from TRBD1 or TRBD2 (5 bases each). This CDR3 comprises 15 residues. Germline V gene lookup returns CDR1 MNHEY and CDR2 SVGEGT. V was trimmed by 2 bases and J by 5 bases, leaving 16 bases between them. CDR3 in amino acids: CASSYIGLRGDEQYF. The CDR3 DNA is TGTGCCAGCAGTTACATTGGCCTAAGAGGGGACGAGCAGTACTTC.

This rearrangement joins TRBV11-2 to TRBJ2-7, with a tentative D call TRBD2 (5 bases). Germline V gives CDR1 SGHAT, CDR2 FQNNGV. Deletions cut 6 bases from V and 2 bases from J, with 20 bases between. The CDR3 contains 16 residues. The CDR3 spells CASRRYGRSRAYEQYF. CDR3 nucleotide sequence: TGTGCCAGCAGAAGATATGGGCGATCGAGGGCCTACGAGCAGTACTTC.